This T cell receptor beta chain was documented in a study of technical replicates of blood from a handful of donors. Trimming at V came to 0 bases and at J to 3 bases, leaving 5 bases not matched to a gene. CDR3 length equals 16 residues. Sequencing used immunoSEQ multiplex PCR; TCRdb keeps in-frame clones, though not all of them. In the table there are about 94,000 clones, about 96% of which are singletons. This TCR was sampled from a human donor in good health. The sample taken for sequencing was T cells isolated from PBMCs. This rearrangement joins TRBV6-7 to TRBJ2-1; 7 bases agree with TRBD2. TRBV6-7 counts as an open reading frame of uncertain function. CDR3 protein: CASSYSLGGSYNEQFF. CDR3 in DNA: TGTGCCAGCAGTTACTCGCTTGGCGGGAGCTACAATGAGCAGTTCTTC.